Reported below is one T cell receptor beta chain. Its antigen is not known. Time point denoted: blood 4 weeks post-SBRT, at nephrectomy. Described treatment: 15 Gy SBRT to primary tumor, nephrectomy 4 weeks later. Nephrectomy followed 15 Gy stereotactic body radiation by 4 weeks. The tumor was a clear cell renal cell carcinoma. The sample is drawn from a study of radiation and T cells in renal cell carcinoma. Whole-study findings and limits: In blood, top tumor clones expanded by 2 weeks, shrinking by 4. Pretreatment tumor biopsies were lacking, so baseline clonotypes are unknown.

There are 16 residues in the CDR3. V lost 2 bases, J lost 0 bases, and 12 bases lay in between. Germline loops: CDR1 SGHTA, CDR2 FQGNSA. This table comes from immunoSEQ multiplex PCR, and its TCRdb copy is limited to in-frame clones, with some not included. The sample shows 150,000 to 200,000 clones, about 85% of them seen only once. The J gene is TRBJ2-3, the V gene TRBV7-2; D unclear. The sequence was obtained from a woman aged 50 to 65 with renal cell carcinoma. This specimen consisted of blood, obtained from a patient whose treatment included radiotherapy and nephrectomy. The CDR3 coding sequence is TGTGCCAGCAGCTTAACCGGAAGTACTAGCACAGATACGCAGTATTTT. Amino acids: CASSLTGSTSTDTQYF.